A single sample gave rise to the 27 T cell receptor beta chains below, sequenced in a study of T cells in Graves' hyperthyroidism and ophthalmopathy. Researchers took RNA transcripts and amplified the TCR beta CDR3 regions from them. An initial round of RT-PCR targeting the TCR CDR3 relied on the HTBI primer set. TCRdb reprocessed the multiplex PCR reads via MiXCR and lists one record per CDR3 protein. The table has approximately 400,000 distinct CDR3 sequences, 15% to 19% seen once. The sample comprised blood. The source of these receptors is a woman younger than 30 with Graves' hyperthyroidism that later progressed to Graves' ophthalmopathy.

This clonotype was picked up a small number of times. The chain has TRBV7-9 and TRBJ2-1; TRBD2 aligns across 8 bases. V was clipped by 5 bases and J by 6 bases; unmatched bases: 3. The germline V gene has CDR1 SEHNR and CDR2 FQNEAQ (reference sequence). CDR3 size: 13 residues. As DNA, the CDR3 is TGTGCCAGCAGCCCGACTAGCGCCAATGAGCAGTTCTTC. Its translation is CASSPTSANEQFF. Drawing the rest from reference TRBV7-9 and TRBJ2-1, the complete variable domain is DTGVSQNPRHKITKRGQNVTFRCDPISEHNRLYWYRQTLGQGPEFLTYFQNEAQLEKSRLLSDRFSAERPKGSFSTLEIQRTEQGDSAMYLCASSPTSANEQFFGPGTRLTVL.

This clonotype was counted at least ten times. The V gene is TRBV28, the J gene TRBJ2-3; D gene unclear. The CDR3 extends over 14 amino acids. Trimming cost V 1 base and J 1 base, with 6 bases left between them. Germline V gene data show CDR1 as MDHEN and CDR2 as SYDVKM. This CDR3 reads CASSLLTRTDTQYF. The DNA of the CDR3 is TGTGCCAGCAGTTTATTAACCCGCACAGATACGCAGTATTTT.

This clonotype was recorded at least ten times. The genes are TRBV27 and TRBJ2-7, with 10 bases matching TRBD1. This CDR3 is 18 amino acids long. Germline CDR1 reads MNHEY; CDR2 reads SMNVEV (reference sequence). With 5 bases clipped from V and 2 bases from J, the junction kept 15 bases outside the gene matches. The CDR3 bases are TGTGCCAGCAGTCACGCTAGACAGGGGGCGCCCGGTCCCTACGAGCAGTACTTC. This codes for CASSHARQGAPGPYEQYF.

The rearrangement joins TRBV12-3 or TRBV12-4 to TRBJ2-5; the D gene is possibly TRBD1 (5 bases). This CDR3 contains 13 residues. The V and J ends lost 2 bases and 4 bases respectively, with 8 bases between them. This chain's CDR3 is CASSLIRGETQYF. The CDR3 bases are TGTGCCAGCAGTTTAATAAGGGGAGAGACCCAGTACTTC.

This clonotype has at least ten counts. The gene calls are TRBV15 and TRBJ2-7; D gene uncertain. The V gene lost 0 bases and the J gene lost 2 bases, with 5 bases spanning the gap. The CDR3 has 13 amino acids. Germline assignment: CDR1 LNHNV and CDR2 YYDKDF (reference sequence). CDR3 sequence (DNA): TGTGCCACCAGCAGAGACCTTACCTACGAGCAGTACTTC. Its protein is CATSRDLTYEQYF.

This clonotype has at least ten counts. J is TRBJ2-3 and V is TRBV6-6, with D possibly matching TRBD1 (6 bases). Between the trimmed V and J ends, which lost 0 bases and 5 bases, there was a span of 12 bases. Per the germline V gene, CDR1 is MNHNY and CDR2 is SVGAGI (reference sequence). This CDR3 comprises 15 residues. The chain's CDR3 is CASSYSAGVGDTQYF. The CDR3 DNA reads TGTGCCAGCAGTTACTCAGCAGGGGTGGGAGATACGCAGTATTTT.

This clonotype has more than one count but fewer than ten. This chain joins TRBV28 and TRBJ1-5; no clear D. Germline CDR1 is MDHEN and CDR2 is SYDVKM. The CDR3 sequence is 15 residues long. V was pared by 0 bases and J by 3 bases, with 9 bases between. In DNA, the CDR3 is TGTGCCAGCAGTTTATGGCCGGGCCTCAATCAGCCCCAGCATTTT. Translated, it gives CASSLWPGLNQPQHF. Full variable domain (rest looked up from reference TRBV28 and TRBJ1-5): DVKVTQSSRYLVKRTGEKVFLECVQDMDHENMFWYRQDPGLGLRLIYFSYDVKMKEKGDIPEGYSVSREKKERFSLILESASTNQTSMYLCASSLWPGLNQPQHFGDGTRLSIL.

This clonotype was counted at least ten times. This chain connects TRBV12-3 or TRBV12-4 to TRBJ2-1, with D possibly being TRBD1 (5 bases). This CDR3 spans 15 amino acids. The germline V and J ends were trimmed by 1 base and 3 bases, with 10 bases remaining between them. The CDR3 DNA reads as TGTGCCAGCAGTTTAGGGCAGGGAAACTACAATGAGCAGTTCTTC. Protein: CASSLGQGNYNEQFF.

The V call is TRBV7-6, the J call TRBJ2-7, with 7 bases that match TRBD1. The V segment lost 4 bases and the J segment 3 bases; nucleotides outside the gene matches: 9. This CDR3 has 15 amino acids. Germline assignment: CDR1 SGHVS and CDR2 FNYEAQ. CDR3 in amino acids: CASSSSKGAIYEQYF. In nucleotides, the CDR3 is TGTGCCAGCAGCTCATCCAAGGGGGCGATCTACGAGCAGTACTTC.

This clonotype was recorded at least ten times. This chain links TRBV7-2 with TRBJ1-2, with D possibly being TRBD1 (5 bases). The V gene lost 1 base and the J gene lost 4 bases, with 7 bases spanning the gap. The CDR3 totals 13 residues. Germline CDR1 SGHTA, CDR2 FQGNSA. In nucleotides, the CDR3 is TGTGCCAGCAGCTTAGACAGGCTCTATGGCTACACCTTC. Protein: CASSLDRLYGYTF.

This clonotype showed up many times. CDR3 region: CASSLSGAGELFF. The CDR3 region has the DNA TGTGCCAGCAGTTTATCCGGTGCAGGGGAGCTGTTTTTT. The J gene is TRBJ2-2, the V gene TRBV28; D remains ambiguous. Deletions cut 1 base from V and 8 bases from J, with 8 bases between. CDR3 length: 13 amino acids. The germline gives CDR1 MDHEN, CDR2 SYDVKM.

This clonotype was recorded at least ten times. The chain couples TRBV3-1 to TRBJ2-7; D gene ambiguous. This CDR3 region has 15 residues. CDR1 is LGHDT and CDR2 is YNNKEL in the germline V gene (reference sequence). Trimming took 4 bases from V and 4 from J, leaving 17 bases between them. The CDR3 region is CASSLQDRQPYEQYF. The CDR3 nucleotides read TGTGCCAGCAGCCTCCAGGACCGTCAACCTTACGAGCAGTACTTC.

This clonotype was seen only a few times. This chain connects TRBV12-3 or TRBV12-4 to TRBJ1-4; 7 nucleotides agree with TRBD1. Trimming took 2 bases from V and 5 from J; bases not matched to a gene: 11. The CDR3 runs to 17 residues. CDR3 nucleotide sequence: TGTGCCAGCAGTTTAAATGAGAGGGGGCCAGGGAATGAAAAACTGTTTTTT. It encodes CASSLNERGPGNEKLFF.

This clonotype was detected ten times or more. The CDR3 spells CASAYRLNTEAFF. DNA of the CDR3: TGTGCCAGCGCATACAGGTTGAACACTGAAGCTTTCTTT. This rearrangement joins TRBV28 to TRBJ1-1; TRBD1 is a possible D gene (5 bases). The V gene lost 8 bases and the J gene lost 0 bases, with 10 bases spanning the gap. From germline, CDR1 is MDHEN and CDR2 SYDVKM. The CDR3 has 13 amino acids.

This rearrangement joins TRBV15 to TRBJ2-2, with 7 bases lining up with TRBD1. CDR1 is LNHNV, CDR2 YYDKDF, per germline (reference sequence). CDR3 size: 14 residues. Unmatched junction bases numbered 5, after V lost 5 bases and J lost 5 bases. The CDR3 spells CATSLRQGTGELFF. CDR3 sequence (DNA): TGTGCCACCAGCTTAAGACAGGGAACCGGGGAGCTGTTTTTT. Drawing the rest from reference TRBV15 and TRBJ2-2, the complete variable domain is DAMVIQNPRYQVTQFGKPVTLSCSQTLNHNVMYWYQQKSSQAPKLLFHYYDKDFNNEADTPDNFQSRRPNTSFCFLDIRSPGLGDTAMYLCATSLRQGTGELFFGEGSRLTVL.

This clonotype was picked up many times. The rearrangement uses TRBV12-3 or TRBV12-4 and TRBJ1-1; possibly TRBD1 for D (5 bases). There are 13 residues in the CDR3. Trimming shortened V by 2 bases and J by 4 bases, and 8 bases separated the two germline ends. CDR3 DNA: TGTGCCAGCAGTTTATTTGGGGGCACTGAAGCTTTCTTT. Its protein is CASSLFGGTEAFF.

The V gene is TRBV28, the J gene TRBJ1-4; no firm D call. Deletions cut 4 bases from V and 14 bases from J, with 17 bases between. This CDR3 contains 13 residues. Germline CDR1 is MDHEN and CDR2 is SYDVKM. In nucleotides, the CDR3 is TGTGCCAGCAGTTACCCCTTGGCCGAGACCCTGTTTTTT. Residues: CASSYPLAETLFF. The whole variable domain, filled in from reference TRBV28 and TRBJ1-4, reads DVKVTQSSRYLVKRTGEKVFLECVQDMDHENMFWYRQDPGLGLRLIYFSYDVKMKEKGDIPEGYSVSREKKERFSLILESASTNQTSMYLCASSYPLAETLFFGSGTQLSVL.

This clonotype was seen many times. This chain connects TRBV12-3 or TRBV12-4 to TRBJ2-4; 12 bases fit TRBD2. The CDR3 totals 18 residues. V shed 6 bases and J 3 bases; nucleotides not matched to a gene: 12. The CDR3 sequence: CASSSGTSGLNVKNIQYF. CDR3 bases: TGTGCCAGCAGCTCCGGGACTAGCGGGTTGAATGTCAAAAACATTCAGTACTTC.

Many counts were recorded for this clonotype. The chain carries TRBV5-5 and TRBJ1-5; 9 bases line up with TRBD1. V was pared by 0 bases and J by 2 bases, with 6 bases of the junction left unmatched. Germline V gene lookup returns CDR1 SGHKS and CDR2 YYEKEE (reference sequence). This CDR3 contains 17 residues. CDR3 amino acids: CASSLDGTGIGNQPQHF. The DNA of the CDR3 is TGTGCCAGCAGCTTGGATGGGACAGGGATTGGCAATCAGCCCCAGCATTTT.

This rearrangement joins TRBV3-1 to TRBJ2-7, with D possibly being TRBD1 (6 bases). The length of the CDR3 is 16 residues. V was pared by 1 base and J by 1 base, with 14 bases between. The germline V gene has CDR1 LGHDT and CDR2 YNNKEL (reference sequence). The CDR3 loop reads CASSQGFGTQSYEQYF. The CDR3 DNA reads TGTGCCAGCAGCCAAGGGTTCGGGACACAATCCTACGAGCAGTACTTC.

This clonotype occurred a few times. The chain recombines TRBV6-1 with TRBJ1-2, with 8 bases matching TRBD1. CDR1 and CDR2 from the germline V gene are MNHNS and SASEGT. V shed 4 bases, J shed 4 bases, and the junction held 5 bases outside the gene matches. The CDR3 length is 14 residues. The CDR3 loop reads CASSGSGTGYGYTF. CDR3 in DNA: TGTGCCAGCAGTGGATCCGGGACAGGCTATGGCTACACCTTC.

In DNA, the CDR3 is TGTGCCAGCAGCTGGGCCCCTCCGTCCTACGAGCAGTACTTC. Its translation is CASSWAPPSYEQYF. This chain links TRBV7-2 with TRBJ2-7; D is uncertain. V shed 4 bases and J shed 1 base, with 11 bases lying between them. The CDR3 spans 14 residues. Germline V gene lookup returns CDR1 SGHTA and CDR2 FQGNSA.

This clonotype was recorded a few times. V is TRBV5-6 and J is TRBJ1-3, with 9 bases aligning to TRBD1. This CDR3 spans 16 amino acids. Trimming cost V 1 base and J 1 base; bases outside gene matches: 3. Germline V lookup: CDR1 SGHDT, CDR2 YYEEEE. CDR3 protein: CASSLLGTGSGNTIYF. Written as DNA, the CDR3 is TGTGCCAGCAGCTTGTTGGGGACAGGGTCTGGAAACACCATATATTTT.

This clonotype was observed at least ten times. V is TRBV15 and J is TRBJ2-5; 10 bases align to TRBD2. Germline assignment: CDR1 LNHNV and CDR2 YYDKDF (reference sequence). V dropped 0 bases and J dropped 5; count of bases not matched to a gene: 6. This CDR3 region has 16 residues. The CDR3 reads CATSRDRELAGETQYF. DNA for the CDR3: TGTGCCACCAGCAGAGATCGCGAACTAGCGGGGGAGACCCAGTACTTC.

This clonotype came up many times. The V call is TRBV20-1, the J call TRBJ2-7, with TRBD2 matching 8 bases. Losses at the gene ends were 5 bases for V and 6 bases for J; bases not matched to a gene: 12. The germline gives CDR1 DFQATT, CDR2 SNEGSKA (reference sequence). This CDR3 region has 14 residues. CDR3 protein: CSAHFRVAGTEQYF. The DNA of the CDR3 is TGCAGTGCTCATTTTCGGGTAGCGGGAACCGAGCAGTACTTC.

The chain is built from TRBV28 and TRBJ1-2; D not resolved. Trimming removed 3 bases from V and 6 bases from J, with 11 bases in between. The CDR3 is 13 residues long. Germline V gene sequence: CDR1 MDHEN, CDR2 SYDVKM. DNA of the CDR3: TGTGCCAGCAGTTTCGTGAGGTTTAATGGCTACACCTTC. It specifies CASSFVRFNGYTF.

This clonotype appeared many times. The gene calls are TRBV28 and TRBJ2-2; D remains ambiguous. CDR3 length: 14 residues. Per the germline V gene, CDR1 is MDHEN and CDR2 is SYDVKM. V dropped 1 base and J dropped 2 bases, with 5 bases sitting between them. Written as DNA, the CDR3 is TGTGCCAGCAGTTTATTTAGAAACACCGGGGAGCTGTTTTTT. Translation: CASSLFRNTGELFF.